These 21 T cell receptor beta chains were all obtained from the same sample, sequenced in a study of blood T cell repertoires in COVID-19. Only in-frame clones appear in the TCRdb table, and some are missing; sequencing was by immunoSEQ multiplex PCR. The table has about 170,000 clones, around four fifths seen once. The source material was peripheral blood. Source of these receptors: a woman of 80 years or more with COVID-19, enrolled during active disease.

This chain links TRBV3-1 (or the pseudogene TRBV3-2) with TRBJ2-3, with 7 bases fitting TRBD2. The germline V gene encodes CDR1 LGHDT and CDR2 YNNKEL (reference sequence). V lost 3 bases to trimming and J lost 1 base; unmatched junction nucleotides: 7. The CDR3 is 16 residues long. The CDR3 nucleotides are TGTGCCAGCAGCCAGGGGGGGAGCGGAGGCACAGATACGCAGTATTTT. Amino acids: CASSQGGSGGTDTQYF.

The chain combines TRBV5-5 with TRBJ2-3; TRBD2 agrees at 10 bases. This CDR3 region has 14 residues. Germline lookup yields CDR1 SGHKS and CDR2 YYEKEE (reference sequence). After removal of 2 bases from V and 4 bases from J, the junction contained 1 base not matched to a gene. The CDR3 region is CASSFSGGPDTQYF. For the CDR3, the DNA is TGTGCCAGCAGCTTTAGCGGGGGGCCAGATACGCAGTATTTT. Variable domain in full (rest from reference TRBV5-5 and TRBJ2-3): DAGVTQSPTHLIKTRGQQVTLRCSPISGHKSVSWYQQVLGQGPQFIFQYYEKEERGRGNFPDRFSARQFPNYSSELNVNALLLGDSALYLCASSFSGGPDTQYFGPGTRLTVL.

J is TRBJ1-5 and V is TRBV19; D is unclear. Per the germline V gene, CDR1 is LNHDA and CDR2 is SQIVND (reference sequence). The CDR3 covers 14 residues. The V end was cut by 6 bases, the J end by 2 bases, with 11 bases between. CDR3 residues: CASRTRGGNQPQHF. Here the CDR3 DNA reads TGTGCCAGTAGGACCCGGGGAGGCAATCAGCCCCAGCATTTT.

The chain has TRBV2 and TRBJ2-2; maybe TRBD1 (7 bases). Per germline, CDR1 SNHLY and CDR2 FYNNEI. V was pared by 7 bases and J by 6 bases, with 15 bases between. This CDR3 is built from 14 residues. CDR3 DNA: TGTGCCAGCAACCGACAGGGAGGAGCCGGGGAGCTGTTTTTT. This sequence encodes CASNRQGGAGELFF.

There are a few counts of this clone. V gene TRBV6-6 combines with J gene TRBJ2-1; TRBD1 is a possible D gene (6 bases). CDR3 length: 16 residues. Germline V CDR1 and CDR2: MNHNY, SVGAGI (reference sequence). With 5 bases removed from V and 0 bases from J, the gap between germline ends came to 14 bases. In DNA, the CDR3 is TGTGCCAGCAGTGCGGGTAGGGGGAGCTCCTACAATGAGCAGTTCTTC. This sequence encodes CASSAGRGSSYNEQFF.

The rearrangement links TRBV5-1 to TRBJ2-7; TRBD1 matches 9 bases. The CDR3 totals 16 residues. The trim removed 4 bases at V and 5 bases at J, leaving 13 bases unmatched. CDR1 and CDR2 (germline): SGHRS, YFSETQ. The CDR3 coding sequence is TGCGCCAGCAGCGAATTATCCGGGACAGGGTCCCACGAGCAGTACTTC. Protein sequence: CASSELSGTGSHEQYF.

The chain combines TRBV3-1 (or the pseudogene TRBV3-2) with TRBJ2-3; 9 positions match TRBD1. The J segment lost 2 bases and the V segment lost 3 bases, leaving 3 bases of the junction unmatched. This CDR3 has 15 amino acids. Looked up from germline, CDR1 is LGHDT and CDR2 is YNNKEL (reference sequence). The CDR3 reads CASSHTGGSTDTQYF. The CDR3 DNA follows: TGTGCCAGCAGCCACACAGGGGGCTCCACAGATACGCAGTATTTT.

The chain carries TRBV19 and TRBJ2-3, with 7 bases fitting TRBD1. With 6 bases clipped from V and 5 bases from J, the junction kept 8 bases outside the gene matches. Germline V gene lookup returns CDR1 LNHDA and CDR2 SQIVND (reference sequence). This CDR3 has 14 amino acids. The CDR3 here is CASRETGTIDTQYF. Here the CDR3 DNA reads TGTGCCAGTAGGGAGACAGGGACAATAGATACGCAGTATTTT.

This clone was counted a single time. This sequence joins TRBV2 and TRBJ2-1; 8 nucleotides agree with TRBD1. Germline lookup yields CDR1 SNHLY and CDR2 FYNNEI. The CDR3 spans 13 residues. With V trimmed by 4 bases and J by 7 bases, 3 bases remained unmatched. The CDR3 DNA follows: TGTGCCAGCAGTGTACAGGGGGTAAATGAGCAGTTCTTC. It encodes CASSVQGVNEQFF.

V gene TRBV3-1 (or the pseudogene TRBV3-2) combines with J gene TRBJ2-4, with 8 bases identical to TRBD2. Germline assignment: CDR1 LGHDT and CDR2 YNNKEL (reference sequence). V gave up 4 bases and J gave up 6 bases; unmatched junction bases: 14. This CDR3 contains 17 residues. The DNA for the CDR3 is TGTGCCAGCAGCCCCTCCTCGGGAGCGGGAGTGGGAAACATTCAGTACTTC. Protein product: CASSPSSGAGVGNIQYF.

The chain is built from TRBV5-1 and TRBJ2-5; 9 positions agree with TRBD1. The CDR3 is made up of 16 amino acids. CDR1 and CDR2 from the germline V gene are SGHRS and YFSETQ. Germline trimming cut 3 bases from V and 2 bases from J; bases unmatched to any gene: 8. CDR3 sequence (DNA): TGCGCCAGCAGCTCTGGGGACAGGGCGGCACAAGAGACCCAGTACTTC. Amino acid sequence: CASSSGDRAAQETQYF.

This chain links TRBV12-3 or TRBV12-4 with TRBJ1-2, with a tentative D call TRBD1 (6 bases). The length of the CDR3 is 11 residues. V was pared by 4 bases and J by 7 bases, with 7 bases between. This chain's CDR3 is CASSWGLGYTF. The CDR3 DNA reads TGTGCCAGCAGTTGGGGGCTTGGCTACACCTTC.

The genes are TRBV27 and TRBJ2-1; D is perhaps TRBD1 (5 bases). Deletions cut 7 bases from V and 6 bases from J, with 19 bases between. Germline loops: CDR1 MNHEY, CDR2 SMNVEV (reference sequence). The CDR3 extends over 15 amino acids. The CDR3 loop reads CASTRRLRVGNEQFF. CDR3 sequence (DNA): TGTGCCAGCACCCGCCGGCTCAGGGTGGGCAATGAGCAGTTCTTC.

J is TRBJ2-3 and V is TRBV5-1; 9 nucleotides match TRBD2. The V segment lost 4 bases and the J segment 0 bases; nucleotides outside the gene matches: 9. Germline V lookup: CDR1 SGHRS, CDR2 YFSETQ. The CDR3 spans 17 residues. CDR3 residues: CASSQSGLASSTDTQYF. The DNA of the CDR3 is TGCGCCAGCAGCCAATCGGGACTAGCCTCTAGCACAGATACGCAGTATTTT.

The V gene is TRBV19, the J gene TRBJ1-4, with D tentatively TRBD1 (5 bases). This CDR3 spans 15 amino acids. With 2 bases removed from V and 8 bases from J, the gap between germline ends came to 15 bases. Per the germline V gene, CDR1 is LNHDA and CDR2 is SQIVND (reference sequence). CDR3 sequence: CASSIIGQGGEKLFF. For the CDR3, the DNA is TGTGCCAGTAGTATAATAGGGCAGGGAGGGGAAAAACTGTTTTTT.

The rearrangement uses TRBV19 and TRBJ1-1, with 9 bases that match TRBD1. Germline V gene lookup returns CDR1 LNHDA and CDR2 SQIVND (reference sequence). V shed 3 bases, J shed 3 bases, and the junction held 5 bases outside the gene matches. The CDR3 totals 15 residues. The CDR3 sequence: CASSIPGQGDTEAFF. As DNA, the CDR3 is TGTGCCAGTAGTATTCCGGGACAGGGCGACACTGAAGCTTTCTTT.

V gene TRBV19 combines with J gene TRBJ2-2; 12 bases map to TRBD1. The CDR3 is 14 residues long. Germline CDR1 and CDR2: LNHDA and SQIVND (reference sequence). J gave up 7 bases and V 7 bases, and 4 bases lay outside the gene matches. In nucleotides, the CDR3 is TGTGCCAGTACGGGACAGGGGGCGTTCGGGGAGCTGTTTTTT. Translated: CASTGQGAFGELFF. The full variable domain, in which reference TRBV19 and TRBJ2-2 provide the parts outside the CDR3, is DGGITQSPKYLFRKEGQNVTLSCEQNLNHDAMYWYRQDPGQGLRLIYYSQIVNDFQKGDIAEGYSVSREKKESFPLTVTSAQKNPTAFYLCASTGQGAFGELFFGEGSRLTVL.

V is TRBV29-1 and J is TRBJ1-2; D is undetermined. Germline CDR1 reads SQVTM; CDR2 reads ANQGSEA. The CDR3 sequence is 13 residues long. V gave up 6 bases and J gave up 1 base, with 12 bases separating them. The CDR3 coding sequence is TGCAGCGTGGAAAGAGCGCTTAACTATGGCTACACCTTC. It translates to CSVERALNYGYTF.

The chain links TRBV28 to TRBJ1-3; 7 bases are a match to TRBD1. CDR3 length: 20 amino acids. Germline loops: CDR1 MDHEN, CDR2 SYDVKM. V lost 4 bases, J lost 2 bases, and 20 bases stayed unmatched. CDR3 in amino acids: CASSSPTGTVPLLPGNTIYF. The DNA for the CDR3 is TGTGCCAGCAGTTCGCCGACCGGGACAGTCCCTCTCCTCCCTGGAAACACCATATATTTT.

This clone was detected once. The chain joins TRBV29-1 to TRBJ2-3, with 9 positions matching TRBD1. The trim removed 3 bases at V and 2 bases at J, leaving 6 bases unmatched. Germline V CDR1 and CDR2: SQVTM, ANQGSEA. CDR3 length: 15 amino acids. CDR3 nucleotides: TGCAGCGTTGAGGGGGACAGGGCCAACACAGATACGCAGTATTTT. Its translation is CSVEGDRANTDTQYF.

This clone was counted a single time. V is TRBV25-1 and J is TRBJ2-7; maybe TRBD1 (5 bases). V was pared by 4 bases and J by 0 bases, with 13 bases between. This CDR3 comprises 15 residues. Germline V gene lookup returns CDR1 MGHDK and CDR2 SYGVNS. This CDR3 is CASSGYRYLSYEQYF. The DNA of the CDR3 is TGTGCCAGCAGTGGTTACAGGTATCTCTCCTACGAGCAGTACTTC.